These T cell receptor beta chains were read from a single sample in a study of beta chain features in type 1 diabetes. Measured with immunoSEQ multiplex PCR; TCRdb has only the in-frame clones, and not every one. Among 150,000 or so clones listed, about 51% were seen once. The sequenced sample consisted of Tregs from blood. All receptors derive from a young man in good health. The CDR3 runs from the conserved cysteine through the conserved F or W. A D gene is named only where the DNA matches it firmly. Where a row states a size, it is once, few, many or the class of an expanded clone; other rows omit it.

.	TRBV15	TRBJ1-5	.	TGTGCCACCAGCAGAGATCGAGGGTTGCGGCAGCCCCAGCATTTT	CATSRDRGLRQPQHF
TRBD1	TRBV27	TRBJ2-1	.	TGTGCCAGCAGGGACAGGGGTTCCTACAATGAGCAGTTCTTC	CASRDRGSYNEQFF
.	TRBV19	TRBJ1-4	.	TGTGCCAGTAGCGTCAAACAGGGTAATGAAAAACTGTTTTTT	CASSVKQGNEKLFF
TRBD2	TRBV4-3	TRBJ2-7	.	TGCGCCAGCAGCCGAGGGACTAGCGGCTGGAGCTCCTACGAGCAGTACTTC	CASSRGTSGWSSYEQYF
TRBD1	TRBV30	TRBJ2-5	.	TGTGCCTGGAGAAAACAGGGGCAAGAGACCCAGTACTTC	CAWRKQGQETQYF
TRBD1	TRBV7-2	TRBJ1-4	.	TGTGCCAGCAGCACCGGGACAGGGGGCTGGAGCGAAAAACTGTTTTTT	CASSTGTGGWSEKLFF
.	TRBV5-1	TRBJ1-2	.	TGCGCCAGCAGCTACCGTGGTGCAGGGATAAATCCCTATGGCTACACCTTC	CASSYRGAGINPYGYTF
.	TRBV18	TRBJ1-6	few	TGTGCCAGCTCACCACCTACCTCCAGCTCCTATAATTCACCCCTCCACTTT	CASSPPTSSSYNSPLHF
.	TRBV4-3	TRBJ2-7	few	TGCGCCAGCAGCCTGGCGAGGAGCGCGGGGGAGCAGTACTTC	CASSLARSAGEQYF
.	TRBV18	TRBJ1-4	.	TGTGCCAGCTCACTGGGGCGTAGTGAAAAACTGTTTTTT	CASSLGRSEKLFF
TRBD1	TRBV10-3	TRBJ1-1	.	TGTGCCAGCAGACAGGGTAACACTGAAGCTTTCTTT	CASRQGNTEAFF
TRBD1	TRBV18	TRBJ2-7	.	TGTGCCAGCTCACGGGACAGGGGGCGAGTCTACGAGCAGTACTTC	CASSRDRGRVYEQYF
TRBD1	TRBV6-5	TRBJ2-1	few	TGTGCCAGCAAAAACAGGGGTGGCTACAATGAGCAGTTCTTC	CASKNRGGYNEQFF
.	TRBV2	TRBJ2-3	.	TGTGCCAGCTCAGACCAATCAGGGGATACGCAGTATTTT	CASSDQSGDTQYF
.	TRBV6-6	TRBJ2-7	.	TGTGCCAGCAGTTACGGGACAACCTACGAGCAGTACTTC	CASSYGTTYEQYF
TRBD1	TRBV11-1	TRBJ2-2	.	TGTGCCAGCAGCTTTGGGACAGGGGGCTCGTGGTCCGGGGAGCTGTTTTTT	CASSFGTGGSWSGELFF
.	TRBV6-5	TRBJ1-4	.	TGTGCCAGCAGTTACTCCAGGGGCCCAGATGAAAAACTGTTTTTT	CASSYSRGPDEKLFF
.	TRBV7-3	TRBJ2-5	.	TGTGCCAGCAGCTTTGGCGGTTCCCCCCGAGAGACCCAGTACTTC	CASSFGGSPRETQYF
TRBD2	TRBV11-1	TRBJ2-7	once	TGTGCCAGCAGCTCGACTAGCGGGAGAGCCTACGAGCAGTACTTC	CASSSTSGRAYEQYF
.	TRBV7-2	TRBJ2-3	.	TGTGCCAGCAGCTTTAATAGAGATACGCAGTATTTT	CASSFNRDTQYF
.	TRBV10-3	TRBJ1-3	.	TGTGCCATCAGTCGACAGTCGAGCTCTGGAAACACCATATATTTT	CAISRQSSSGNTIYF
.	TRBV5-1	TRBJ1-1	few	TGCGCCAGCAGCTTGGCGGGTCAGGGGAACACTGAAGCTTTCTTT	CASSLAGQGNTEAFF
TRBD2	TRBV7-9	TRBJ2-2	few	TGTGCCAGCAGCTTAACTAGCGGGGACACCGGGGAGCTGTTTTTT	CASSLTSGDTGELFF
.	TRBV4-3	TRBJ2-3	.	TGCGCCAGCAGCCAAGATTGGGGCGGAGATACGCAGTATTTT	CASSQDWGGDTQYF
.	TRBV19	TRBJ2-7	.	TGTGCCAGTAGTATACGAACGCCGTCGGTCCACGAGCAGTACTTC	CASSIRTPSVHEQYF
TRBD2	TRBV2	TRBJ2-3	.	TGTGCCAGCAGTGTGGTCGGGAGGGTAGGGGATACGCAGTATTTT	CASSVVGRVGDTQYF
.	TRBV10-3	TRBJ1-3	few	TGTGCCAGCAGACAGGTCTCTGGAAACACCATATATTTT	CASRQVSGNTIYF
.	TRBV4-3	TRBJ2-5	.	TGCGCCAGCAGCCCATCAGGGGGCGGGAGAGAGACCCAGTACTTC	CASSPSGGGRETQYF
.	TRBV7-9	TRBJ2-5	.	TGTGCCAGCAGCTTAGCGGGGCTTGGTTCAGAGACCCAGTACTTC	CASSLAGLGSETQYF
TRBD2	TRBV29-1	TRBJ2-3	few	TGCAGCGTTGAGGCTAGCGGGGGTTTCCTTACGCAGTATTTT	CSVEASGGFLTQYF
.	TRBV28	TRBJ2-7	.	TGTGCCAGCAGTTTAAGCTCCCACGAGCAGTACTTC	CASSLSSHEQYF
TRBD1	TRBV7-3	TRBJ2-3	few	TGTGCCAGCAGCTCGCAGGGGGCAGTCACAGATACGCAGTATTTT	CASSSQGAVTDTQYF
TRBD1	TRBV30	TRBJ1-3	few	TGTGCCTGGAGTGCCGACAGGGTCCCATACTCTGGAAACACCATATATTTT	CAWSADRVPYSGNTIYF
TRBD1	TRBV5-1	TRBJ2-5	.	TGCGCCAGCCACCAGGGGGCTTCACAAGAGACCCAGTACTTC	CASHQGASQETQYF
.	TRBV11-2	TRBJ2-7	once	TGTGCCAGCAGCTTAGCCCCTGGAGCAACCTACGAGCAGTACTTC	CASSLAPGATYEQYF
.	TRBV25-1	TRBJ2-1	.	TGTGCCAGCGCGGGTCGGCGGGGCAATGAGCAGTTCTTC	CASAGRRGNEQFF
TRBD2	TRBV19	TRBJ2-1	few	TGTGCCAGTAGTTTAACGGCGGGGGGCGCGGAGTTCTTC	CASSLTAGGAEFF
.	TRBV5-4	TRBJ1-4	few	TGTGCCAGCAGCCCTCAGGGGCCTAATGAAAAACTGTTTTTT	CASSPQGPNEKLFF
TRBD1	TRBV9	TRBJ2-2	.	TGTGCCAGCAGCGTAGGGGGGACAGGGGGCACCGGGGAGCTGTTTTTT	CASSVGGTGGTGELFF
.	TRBV19	TRBJ1-1	.	TGTGCCAGTAGTCCCCGGCGGTGGGTTACGAACACTGAAGCTTTCTTT	CASSPRRWVTNTEAFF
TRBD1	TRBV30	TRBJ1-5	.	TGTGCCTGGAGTGTACTGATCAGGGGACAGGGGGCGCGGGGTAGCAATCAGCCCCAGCATTTT	CAWSVLIRGQGARGSNQPQHF
TRBD1	TRBV7-6	TRBJ1-4	.	TGTGCCAGCAGCTTGGGACAGGGCTATGAAAAACTGTTTTTT	CASSLGQGYEKLFF
.	TRBV2	TRBJ1-1	few	TGTGCCAGCCACCGGGAGACTTGGTGGGGCACTGAAGCTTTCTTT	CASHRETWWGTEAFF
.	TRBV5-1	TRBJ1-5	.	TGCGCCAGCAGCTTGGATGCCAGGGGAACAAGCAATCAGCCCCAGCATTTT	CASSLDARGTSNQPQHF
TRBD1	TRBV5-1	TRBJ1-2	.	TGCGCCAGCAGCTCCCATTTCCAGGGACAGGGGGGCTACACCTTC	CASSSHFQGQGGYTF
.	TRBV5-6	TRBJ1-1	.	TGTGCCAGCAGCTTTTACAAGCGGGACGGCACTGAAGCTTTCTTT	CASSFYKRDGTEAFF
TRBD2	TRBV4-2	TRBJ2-3	.	TGTGCCAGCAGCCTTAGCGGGGGGAGAGATACGCAGTATTTT	CASSLSGGRDTQYF
TRBD1	TRBV7-6	TRBJ1-6	.	TGTGCCAGCAGCTTAGCGGACAGGGAAAATTCACCCCTCCACTTT	CASSLADRENSPLHF
TRBD2	TRBV10-3	TRBJ2-7	.	TGTGCCATCAGGTCCGGGACTAGCGACTACGAGCAGTACTTC	CAIRSGTSDYEQYF